This T cell receptor beta chain originates from a study of memory CD4+ T cells and cytomegalovirus serostatus. This clone showed up just a few times. Single viable CD3+CD4+CD8-CD45RO+ cells were sorted as the memory CD4+ T cells. The method was immunoSEQ multiplex PCR; TCRdb's version includes in-frame clones alone and lacks a portion of them. Of about 92,000 clones listed, around 80% were seen once; the top ten hold about 3.5%. The CDR3 length is 16 residues. The V end lost 4 bases, the J end lost 7 bases, and 23 bases lay between the germline ends. The germline CDR1 and CDR2 sequences are SGDLS and YYNGEE.

The rearrangement joins TRBV9 to TRBJ1-1; D uncertain. Sequencing used memory CD4+ T cells from blood. This TCR came from an adult in good health and CMV-seropositive. This CDR3 reads CASSPLGGRETIEAFF. In DNA form, the CDR3 reads TGTGCCAGCAGCCCCTTGGGAGGGAGGGAGACTATTGAAGCTTTCTTT.